The 17 T cell receptor beta chains in this list originate from one sample, sequenced in a study of graft-versus-host responses after intestinal transplantation. Measured with immunoSEQ multiplex PCR; TCRdb has only the in-frame clones, and not every one. The sample lists about 40,000 clones, 75% to 95% occurring once. This sample comprised PBMCs, obtained approximately 320 days after intestinal transplant. These receptors were obtained from a human patient who received an intestinal transplant, so some T cells may come from the graft donor.

This chain uses TRBV29-1 with TRBJ2-7, with TRBD2 matching 8 bases. The germline V gene has CDR1 SQVTM and CDR2 ANQGSEA. The CDR3 extends over 11 amino acids. The V and J ends lost 6 bases and 5 bases, in that order; junction bases with no gene match: 3. The chain's CDR3 is CSVPGGDEQYF. CDR3 nucleotide sequence: TGCAGCGTCCCCGGGGGGGACGAGCAGTACTTC.

The V and J genes are TRBV5-1 and TRBJ2-2; the D gene is possibly TRBD2 (6 bases). CDR3 length equals 15 residues. Per germline, CDR1 SGHRS and CDR2 YFSETQ. V shed 5 bases and J shed 1 base, with 12 bases lying between them. CDR3 in amino acids: CASSNREKNTGELFF. CDR3 coding DNA: TGCGCCAGCAGTAATCGGGAGAAGAACACCGGGGAGCTGTTTTTT.

The chain has TRBV11-2 and TRBJ1-2; D is uncertain. Germline lookup yields CDR1 SGHAT and CDR2 FQNNGV. This CDR3 has 18 amino acids. Between the trimmed V and J ends, which lost 1 base and 4 bases, there was a span of 22 bases. The CDR3 reads CASSLVPIQAPILYGYTF. The CDR3 coding sequence is TGTGCCAGCAGCTTAGTCCCCATCCAAGCCCCCATCCTCTATGGCTACACCTTC.

The chain links TRBV5-4 to TRBJ2-7; weak D call: TRBD2 (6 bases). CDR1 and CDR2 from the germline V gene are SGHNT and YYREEE (reference sequence). There are 13 residues in the CDR3. The germline V and J ends were trimmed by 2 bases and 2 bases, with 8 bases remaining between them. CDR3 amino acids: CASSFGRTYEQYF. As DNA, the CDR3 is TGTGCCAGCAGCTTCGGGAGAACCTACGAGCAGTACTTC.

The V gene is TRBV6-5, the J gene TRBJ2-7, with 11 bases that match TRBD2. Per the germline V gene, CDR1 is MNHEY and CDR2 is SVGAGI. The V segment lost 2 bases and the J segment 4 bases; nucleotides outside the gene matches: 4. The length of the CDR3 is 15 residues. CDR3 residues: CASSYTGLADYEQYF. The DNA of the CDR3 is TGTGCCAGCAGTTACACGGGACTAGCGGATTACGAGCAGTACTTC.

This clone was picked up one time. The chain is built from TRBV6-5 and TRBJ2-7; D remains unclear. Trimming took off 2 bases at V and 0 bases at J, with 8 bases between the two ends. The CDR3 totals 14 residues. Germline values: CDR1 MNHEY, CDR2 SVGAGI. The CDR3 coding sequence is TGTGCCAGCAGTTACCTTGGATACTCCTACGAGCAGTACTTC. Its protein is CASSYLGYSYEQYF.

The V call is TRBV2, the J call TRBJ2-7, with 8 positions matching TRBD1. CDR3 size: 16 residues. Germline lookup yields CDR1 SNHLY and CDR2 FYNNEI. The J segment lost 1 base and the V segment lost 6 bases, leaving 11 bases of the junction unmatched. The CDR3 protein is CASRTKRTGKSYEQYF. The CDR3 coding sequence is TGTGCCAGCAGGACAAAGAGGACAGGGAAGTCCTACGAGCAGTACTTC.

The chain has TRBV15 and TRBJ2-5, with unresolved D. The V gene lost 0 bases and the J gene lost 4 bases, with 15 bases spanning the gap. Per germline, CDR1 LNHNV and CDR2 YYDKDF (reference sequence). The CDR3 contains 16 residues. The CDR3 reads CATSRDDIVWRETQYF. As DNA, the CDR3 is TGTGCCACCAGCAGAGATGATATCGTGTGGCGAGAGACCCAGTACTTC.

This rearrangement joins TRBV11-3 to TRBJ2-3; weak D call: TRBD1 (6 bases). V was cut by 1 base and J by 3 bases, with 8 bases left in between. The CDR3 consists of 14 residues. Germline lookup yields CDR1 SGHNT and CDR2 YENEEA. This chain's CDR3 is CASSLGDRTDTQYF. DNA of the CDR3: TGTGCCAGCAGCTTAGGAGACAGGACAGATACGCAGTATTTT.

V gene TRBV5-6 combines with J gene TRBJ2-1, with 10 bases fitting TRBD2. This CDR3 has 14 amino acids. V shed 0 bases, J shed 12 bases, and the junction held 6 bases outside the gene matches. Germline V gene lookup returns CDR1 SGHDT and CDR2 YYEEEE. CDR3 loop: CASSLAASGSGQFF. Written as DNA, the CDR3 is TGTGCCAGCAGCTTGGCGGCTAGCGGGAGTGGGCAGTTCTTC. Looking up the rest from reference TRBV5-6 and TRBJ2-1 gives the full variable domain: DAGVTQSPTHLIKTRGQQVTLRCSPKSGHDTVSWYQQALGQGPQFIFQYYEEEERQRGNFPDRFSGHQFPNYSSELNVNALLLGDSALYLCASSLAASGSGQFFGPGTRLTVL.

This chain uses TRBV4-1 with TRBJ1-2; 8 bases align to TRBD1. The CDR3 is 13 amino acids. Germline lookup yields CDR1 MGHRA and CDR2 YSYEKL. V trimming: 1 base; J trimming: 8 bases; junction bases outside the gene matches: 3. The CDR3 coding sequence is TGCGCCAGCAGCCAAGGGACAGGGTGGGGCTACACCTTC. This sequence encodes CASSQGTGWGYTF.

The rearrangement joins TRBV6-6 to TRBJ1-4; a possible D gene is TRBD1 (6 bases). V lost 4 bases and J lost 6, with 12 bases in between. The CDR3 runs to 14 residues. Per the germline V gene, CDR1 is MNHNY and CDR2 is SVGAGI (reference sequence). The CDR3 DNA follows: TGTGCCAGCAGTTTTTGGGGGCTCCATGAAAAACTGTTTTTT. The encoded protein is CASSFWGLHEKLFF.

This clone was observed a single time. The J gene is TRBJ2-5, the V gene TRBV4-2, with a weak D call TRBD2 (6 bases). CDR3 length equals 12 residues. V was clipped by 4 bases and J by 3 bases, with 6 bases between them. CDR1 and CDR2 from the germline V gene are LGHNA and YNFKEQ. Written as DNA, the CDR3 is TGTGCCAGCAGCCGGAGGGAAGAGACCCAGTACTTC. Encoded protein: CASSRREETQYF.

The chain carries TRBV2 and TRBJ1-5, with D tentatively TRBD1 (5 bases). V lost 10 bases and J 0 bases, leaving 19 bases between the germline ends. The length of the CDR3 is 16 residues. Germline CDR1 is SNHLY and CDR2 is FYNNEI. The CDR3 sequence: CATRAGRGYSNQPQHF. In DNA form, the CDR3 reads TGTGCCACCCGTGCAGGGAGGGGATATAGCAATCAGCCCCAGCATTTT.

The V gene is TRBV13, the J gene TRBJ2-3; 10 bases agree with TRBD2. Germline CDR1 reads PRHDT; CDR2 reads FYEKMQ (reference sequence). This CDR3 has 16 amino acids. The V gene end was trimmed by 2 bases and the J gene end by 4 bases; junction bases not matched to a gene: 6. DNA of the CDR3: TGTGCCAGCAGCTTAAAAGCGGGGGGGCGGGCAGATACGCAGTATTTT. It specifies CASSLKAGGRADTQYF.

This clone showed up just a few times. In DNA, the CDR3 is TGTGCCAGCAGTGAATCCCAGGGTTGGCATTCACCCCTCCACTTT. Translating it yields CASSESQGWHSPLHF. The chain joins TRBV25-1 to TRBJ1-6; D is possibly TRBD1 (5 bases). The CDR3 extends over 15 amino acids. Germline CDR1 reads MGHDK; CDR2 reads SYGVNS. V was clipped by 1 base and J by 8 bases, with 12 bases between them.

The chain has TRBV12-5 and TRBJ2-1, with D hard to call. Deletions cut 1 base from V and 10 bases from J, with 8 bases between. This CDR3 contains 12 residues. Per the germline V gene, CDR1 is LGHNT and CDR2 is FRNRAP. CDR3 sequence (DNA): TGTGCTAGTGGTTTGGGCCGGACGGAGCAGTTCTTC. Amino acid sequence: CASGLGRTEQFF.